This is a list of T cell receptor beta chains from one sample in a study of blood T cell repertoires in COVID-19. The table came from immunoSEQ multiplex PCR; TCRdb's copy has only in-frame clones and leaves some out. The repertoire holds about 160,000 clones, with around 81% as singletons. Material: peripheral blood. These receptors all come from a man between 60 and 75 years old with active or convalescent COVID-19. Each CDR3 is given with its conserved first and last residue. D genes are given only for firm matches. Clone size, where shown, is once, few, many, or a class for clones that have expanded.

. TRBJ1-3 . TRBV5-1 TGCGCCAGCAGCCCCCTGGACAGCTCTGGAAACACCATATATTTT CASSPLDSSGNTIYF
. TRBJ2-5 . TRBV2 TGTGCCAGCAGTGAAAATTCAGGGGTCGGAGAGACCCAGTACTTC CASSENSGVGETQYF
. TRBJ2-7 TRBD1 TRBV25-1 TGTGCCAGCAGTAACACAGGGGGTGGAGAGCAGTACTTC CASSNTGGGEQYF
. TRBJ1-1 TRBD1 TRBV5-1 TGCGCCAGCAGCCCGGGGACAGTGAACACTGAAGCTTTCTTT CASSPGTVNTEAFF
. TRBJ2-1 TRBD1 TRBV29-1 TGCAGCGCGGGACAGAGCTCCTACAATGAGCAGTTCTTC CSAGQSSYNEQFF
. TRBJ2-2 . TRBV5-1 TGCGCCAGCAGCTTGGGGACAGTTATTAACACCGGGGAGCTGTTTTTT CASSLGTVINTGELFF
few TRBJ2-5 TRBD2 TRBV2 TGTGCCAGCAAAGGACTAGCGGGGGGGGAGACCCAGTACTTC CASKGLAGGETQYF
. TRBJ2-7 TRBD2 TRBV5-5 TGTGCCAGCAGCCCGGGGGGATACGAGCAGTACTTC CASSPGGYEQYF
. TRBJ1-5 . TRBV11-2 TGTGCCAGCAGCTTAGCCAGACAGCACATCAGTCAGCCCCAGCATTTT CASSLARQHISQPQHF
many TRBJ2-5 . TRBV7-7 TGTGCCAGCAGCGCTGGCCGGGGGTCCCAAGAGACCCAGTACTTC CASSAGRGSQETQYF
. TRBJ1-5 TRBD1 TRBV20-1 TGCAGTGCTAGTCGCAGGGGGATAAATCAGCCCCAGCATTTT CSASRRGINQPQHF
few TRBJ1-2 . TRBV3-1/TRBV3-2 TGTGCCAGCAGCCCCCCGGGGAACTATGGCTACACCTTC CASSPPGNYGYTF
. TRBJ2-3 TRBD1 TRBV11-2 TGTGCCAGCAGCAGGACGGGACAGGGAACAGATACGCAGTATTTT CASSRTGQGTDTQYF
few TRBJ1-2 . TRBV2 TGTGCCAGCAGTCCCGCAGGCACTAACTATGGCTACACCTTC CASSPAGTNYGYTF
. TRBJ2-2 TRBD2 TRBV6-5 TGTGCCAGCAGAGCCGGGACTAGCAGCACCGGGGAGCTGTTTTTT CASRAGTSSTGELFF
. TRBJ1-2 . TRBV4-1 TGCGCCAGCAGCCAAGAAAAGGGGGTTGGCGGCTACACCTTC CASSQEKGVGGYTF